One and the same sample provided the 8 T cell receptor beta chains below, sequenced in a study of post-analysis software for immune sequencing data. The TCR beta cDNA libraries carried unique molecular identifiers. TCRdb re-called the PCR reads through MiXCR, storing one row per CDR3 protein. The top ten hold more than 4% of the sample, which has approximately 260,000 distinct CDR3 sequences, 36% seen once. Overall study results and limits: In patients, about five TRBV segments were more frequent than in controls, with TRBV5-6, TRBV5-1 and TRBV20-1 among them.

Their antigens are not known. The sequenced sample consisted of blood. All receptors come from a girl aged 5 to 17 with multiple sclerosis.

There are many counts of this clonotype. The chain recombines TRBV28 with TRBJ2-7; the D gene is possibly TRBD2 (5 bases). The V gene lost 5 bases and the J gene lost 3 bases, with 14 bases spanning the gap. Germline V gives CDR1 MDHEN, CDR2 SYDVKM. The length of the CDR3 is 14 residues. CDR3 region: CASSRRSQDYEQYF. CDR3 nucleotides: TGTGCCAGCAGTCGGAGGTCCCAGGACTACGAGCAGTACTTC.

This clonotype was seen many times. The V gene is TRBV6-5, the J gene TRBJ1-5; D ambiguous. Germline V CDR1 and CDR2: MNHEY, SVGAGI. V lost 0 bases to trimming and J lost 1 base, with 25 bases between them. This CDR3 is built from 21 residues. The CDR3 DNA reads TGTGCCAGCAGTTACTCGAGGTCGACGGTTTCCCATATTAGGAGCAATCAGCCCCAGCATTTT. This codes for CASSYSRSTVSHIRSNQPQHF.

This chain joins TRBV24-1 and TRBJ1-1; D is perhaps TRBD1 (5 bases). V lost 7 bases and J lost 3, with 11 bases in between. CDR3 length: 13 amino acids. Germline CDR1 KGHDR, CDR2 SFDVKD. This chain's CDR3 is CATRDEGHTEAFF. In DNA form, the CDR3 reads TGTGCCACCAGGGATGAGGGGCACACTGAAGCTTTCTTT.

This clonotype was counted once. This rearrangement joins TRBV5-1 to TRBJ2-5; a weak D match, TRBD2 (6 bases). The tail of the sequence fits TRBJ2-7 better, so the J call may be wrong. The CDR3 spans 15 residues. Germline CDR1 and CDR2: SGHRS and YFSETQ. CDR3 DNA sequence: TGCGCCAGCAGCTTTCTTCTGGGACTGAACCGCGAGCAGTACTTC. This codes for CASSFLLGLNREQYF.

This clonotype was counted at least ten times. The rearrangement links TRBV28 to TRBJ1-1; 7 nucleotides match TRBD1. CDR1 is MDHEN and CDR2 is SYDVKM in the germline V gene. Trimming removed 10 bases from V and 0 bases from J; junction bases left unmatched: 5. This CDR3 has 13 amino acids. For the CDR3, the DNA is TGTGCCATCTCCGGGACAGTGAACACTGAAGCTTTCTTT. Translated: CAISGTVNTEAFF.

On this clonotype: Being one base from a much bigger clone, this may be a read error. The chain employs TRBV7-9 and TRBJ2-7; 7 bases are shared with TRBD1. The CDR3 totals 14 residues. In germline, CDR1 is SEHNR, CDR2 FQNEAQ (reference sequence). The CDR3 DNA reads TGTGCCCGCAGCTCACGTGACAGGGTGAGCGAGCAGTACTTC. Translated: CARSSRDRVSEQYF.

This clonotype was recorded many times. V gene TRBV28 combines with J gene TRBJ1-4; D might be TRBD1 (5 bases). Germline lookup yields CDR1 MDHEN and CDR2 SYDVKM. Trimming cost V 6 bases and J 2 bases, with 16 bases left between them. The CDR3 totals 16 residues. For the CDR3, the DNA is TGTGCCAGCAGGAGGACGGCCTGGGGGACTAATGAAAAACTGTTTTTT. It is translated as CASRRTAWGTNEKLFF.

The chain employs TRBV7-2 and TRBJ2-4; no definite D call. TRBJ2-7 explains the end of the DNA better; the J call may be wrong. This CDR3 region has 15 residues. Germline-derived CDR1 and CDR2 are SGHTA and FQGNSA. The chain's CDR3 is CASSLVGVSFYEQYF. The CDR3 DNA is TGTGCCAGCAGCTTAGTAGGCGTCAGCTTCTACGAGCAGTACTTC.